Each of the 24 T cell receptor beta chains below was sequenced from the same sample in a study of cytomegalovirus exposure and HLA in healthy donors. Sequencing was performed with immunoSEQ multiplex PCR; in TCRdb, only in-frame clones are kept and a portion is missing. The table records about 200,000 clones, over 80% of them present only once. Sequenced input: PBMCs. Every receptor here comes from a woman aged 18-30 years in good health and CMV-seronegative.

V usage is TRBV7-9 and J usage is TRBJ1-1; D possibly corresponds to TRBD1 (5 bases). CDR1 is SEHNR, CDR2 FQNEAQ, per germline (reference sequence). V was trimmed by 2 bases and J by 1 base, leaving 14 bases between them. This CDR3 region has 16 residues. The CDR3 spells CASSLWMGRSNTEAFF. The CDR3, as DNA: TGTGCCAGCAGCTTATGGATGGGGCGATCGAACACTGAAGCTTTCTTT.

The J gene is TRBJ2-3, the V gene TRBV27; 10 bases are a match to TRBD2. Germline CDR1 is MNHEY and CDR2 is SMNVEV (reference sequence). With V trimmed by 4 bases and J by 3 bases, 7 bases remained unmatched. The length of the CDR3 is 16 residues. CDR3 nucleotide sequence: TGTGCCAGCAGTTCCTTAGCGGGAGGAGGTACAGATACGCAGTATTTT. It encodes CASSSLAGGGTDTQYF.

The chain links TRBV30 to TRBJ2-6; D is undetermined. The CDR3 spans 16 residues. V was shortened by 4 bases and J by 0 bases, with 13 bases between the two germline ends. CDR1 is GTSNPN, CDR2 SVGIG, per germline (reference sequence). The CDR3, as DNA: TGTGCCTGGAAAAAGGATTTCAGCTCTGGGGCCAACGTCCTGACTTTC. This encodes CAWKKDFSSGANVLTF.

The chain is built from TRBV5-1 and TRBJ2-1; 8 bases match TRBD2. The V and J ends lost 1 base and 5 bases, in that order; junction bases with no gene match: 5. From germline, CDR1 is SGHRS and CDR2 YFSETQ. The CDR3 extends over 15 amino acids. The CDR3 DNA reads TGCGCCAGCAGCTTGAGTGTAGCGGGGAACAATGAGCAGTTCTTC. Translation gives CASSLSVAGNNEQFF.

This sequence joins TRBV5-6 and TRBJ2-7, with a tentative D call TRBD1 (6 bases). Trimming removed 0 bases at V and 5 bases at J, with 15 bases between. Germline assignment: CDR1 SGHDT and CDR2 YYEEEE. CDR3 size: 15 residues. The DNA for the CDR3 is TGTGCCAGCAGCTTGGTCCCGGACAGCCCCCACGAGCAGTACTTC. This gives the protein CASSLVPDSPHEQYF.

The chain carries TRBV6-6 and TRBJ2-7; weak D call: TRBD1 (5 bases). The V and J ends lost 4 bases and 3 bases respectively, with 10 bases between them. Germline loops: CDR1 MNHNY, CDR2 SVGAGI (reference sequence). The CDR3 sequence is 13 residues long. CDR3 bases: TGTGCCAGCAGTTCAAAAGACAGCTACGAGCAGTACTTC. Amino acids: CASSSKDSYEQYF.

The chain joins TRBV18 to TRBJ2-1; D call uncertain. V was cut by 2 bases and J by 5 bases, with 10 bases left in between. Germline loops: CDR1 KGHSH, CDR2 LQKENI. CDR3 length equals 14 residues. CDR3 DNA: TGTGCCAGCTCACCAAGGCAGGACCACAATGAGCAGTTCTTC. It yields the protein CASSPRQDHNEQFF.

V is TRBV6-5 and J is TRBJ2-2, with D unclear. CDR3 length: 13 amino acids. Germline V gives CDR1 MNHEY, CDR2 SVGAGI. The germline V and J ends were trimmed by 6 bases and 1 base, with 6 bases remaining between them. Here the CDR3 reads CASRERNTGELFF. The CDR3 region has the DNA TGTGCCAGCAGGGAGCGGAACACCGGGGAGCTGTTTTTT.

This chain's CDR3 is CASRGQGGNIQYF. In DNA, the CDR3 is TGTGCCAGCAGGGGACAGGGGGGAAACATTCAGTACTTC. This chain joins TRBV6-5 and TRBJ2-4; 11 bases are shared with TRBD1. Germline assignment: CDR1 MNHEY and CDR2 SVGAGI. J gave up 6 bases and V 6 bases, and 1 base lay outside the gene matches. The CDR3 is made up of 13 amino acids.

This clone was detected only a few times. This chain links TRBV10-2 with TRBJ2-1; D gene ambiguous. V dropped 6 bases and J dropped 0 bases, with 12 bases sitting between them. This CDR3 has 15 amino acids. CDR1 is WSHSY and CDR2 is SAAADI in the germline V gene. The DNA of the CDR3 is TGCGCCAGCAGGGGTATTTCGAGCTCCTACAATGAGCAGTTCTTC. Encoded protein: CASRGISSSYNEQFF.

The chain uses TRBV6-5 and TRBJ2-7, with D hard to call. Trimming cost V 5 bases and J 2 bases, with 10 bases left between them. Germline loops: CDR1 MNHEY, CDR2 SVGAGI. This CDR3 spans 13 amino acids. The CDR3 is CASSRGRAYEQYF. Here the CDR3 DNA reads TGTGCCAGCAGTCGCGGACGGGCCTACGAGCAGTACTTC.

The chain links TRBV12-5 to TRBJ1-2; weak D call: TRBD1 (6 bases). Germline V gene sequence: CDR1 LGHNT, CDR2 FRNRAP. The CDR3 covers 16 residues. V shed 1 base and J shed 2 bases, with 14 bases lying between them. DNA for the CDR3: TGTGCTAGTGGTTTGGCCCCAGGTAGGGGGAACTATGGCTACACCTTC. It codes for CASGLAPGRGNYGYTF.

This clone occurred a few times. This chain links TRBV30 with TRBJ1-6; D is ambiguous. The CDR3 length is 13 residues. Germline V gene sequence: CDR1 GTSNPN, CDR2 SVGIG (reference sequence). Trimming pared 4 bases from V and 3 bases from J, leaving 7 bases between. The CDR3 here is CAWTDDYNSPLHF. The CDR3 DNA reads as TGTGCCTGGACGGACGACTATAATTCACCCCTCCACTTT.

The chain links TRBV6-5 to TRBJ1-5; D might be TRBD1 (6 bases). CDR3 size: 14 residues. Trimming left V 6 bases short and J 4 bases short, with 13 bases between. The V gene's germline CDR1 is MNHEY and CDR2 SVGAGI. The DNA for the CDR3 is TGTGCCAGCAGACTCTATACAGGGAATCAGCCCCAGCATTTT. Encoded protein: CASRLYTGNQPQHF.

The chain joins TRBV6-1 to TRBJ1-3, with D tentatively TRBD1 (5 bases). Germline CDR1 is MNHNS and CDR2 is SASEGT. The CDR3 spans 14 residues. V was trimmed by 5 bases and J by 4 bases, leaving 12 bases between them. The CDR3 DNA sequence: TGTGCCAGCAGTTCAGCAGGGAAGGGAAACACCATATATTTT. Translated: CASSSAGKGNTIYF.

The V gene is TRBV7-6, the J gene TRBJ2-1; D unresolved. The CDR3 runs to 12 residues. Trimming cost V 5 bases and J 9 bases, with 11 bases left between them. The V gene's germline CDR1 is SGHVS and CDR2 FNYEAQ. In DNA form, the CDR3 reads TGTGCCAGCAGCCGAATAGCCGTTGAGCAGTTCTTC. This gives the protein CASSRIAVEQFF.

The chain couples TRBV6-1 to TRBJ2-1; 8 bases match TRBD2. V lost 7 bases and J lost 9; bases outside the gene matches: 14. The germline V gene has CDR1 MNHNS and CDR2 SASEGT. This CDR3 comprises 15 residues. CDR3 amino acids: CASTGTGSGSSEQFF. CDR3 bases: TGTGCCAGCACAGGCACCGGCAGCGGGAGTAGTGAGCAGTTCTTC.

This rearrangement joins TRBV28 to TRBJ2-2; D uncertain. CDR3 length equals 14 residues. The germline gives CDR1 MDHEN, CDR2 SYDVKM. V shed 3 bases and J shed 2 bases, with 7 bases lying between them. CDR3 protein: CASSFSGNTGELFF. The CDR3 region has the DNA TGTGCCAGCAGTTTCTCAGGAAACACCGGGGAGCTGTTTTTT.

The rearrangement links TRBV6-1 to TRBJ2-6, with no clear D. V was cut by 1 base and J by 3 bases, with 4 bases left in between. This CDR3 is 14 amino acids long. Germline assignment: CDR1 MNHNS and CDR2 SASEGT. CDR3 protein: CASSEGGGANVLTF. DNA for the CDR3: TGTGCCAGCAGTGAAGGGGGTGGGGCCAACGTCCTGACTTTC.

This chain joins TRBV28 and TRBJ1-4, with 9 bases fitting TRBD1. CDR1 is MDHEN, CDR2 SYDVKM, per germline. This CDR3 comprises 16 residues. V lost 4 bases to trimming and J lost 7 bases; unmatched junction nucleotides: 10. DNA of the CDR3: TGTGCCAGCAGTTCACAGCCGGGACAGGGCAGTGAAAAACTGTTTTTT. Its protein product is CASSSQPGQGSEKLFF. The complete variable domain, with remaining parts taken from reference TRBV28 and TRBJ1-4, reads DVKVTQSSRYLVKRTGEKVFLECVQDMDHENMFWYRQDPGLGLRLIYFSYDVKMKEKGDIPEGYSVSREKKERFSLILESASTNQTSMYLCASSSQPGQGSEKLFFGSGTQLSVL.

V and J are TRBV4-1 and TRBJ2-7; no clear D gene. Germline assignment: CDR1 MGHRA and CDR2 YSYEKL. CDR3 length: 14 amino acids. V lost 3 bases and J 3 bases, leaving 12 bases between the germline ends. CDR3 region: CASSHTSSDYEQYF. As DNA, the CDR3 is TGCGCCAGCAGCCACACTTCTTCGGACTACGAGCAGTACTTC.

This clone was recorded only once. The chain recombines TRBV18 with TRBJ1-1; 7 bases are a match to TRBD1. The J segment lost 2 bases and the V segment lost 6 bases, leaving 6 bases of the junction unmatched. The CDR3 has 14 amino acids. The germline V gene encodes CDR1 KGHSH and CDR2 LQKENI. CDR3: CASSRDSSNTEAFF. CDR3 bases: TGTGCCAGCTCTCGGGACAGCTCAAACACTGAAGCTTTCTTT.

This clone was seen many times. This chain connects TRBV4-2 to TRBJ1-2; D gene uncertain. The CDR3 length is 15 residues. Germline CDR1 reads LGHNA; CDR2 reads YNFKEQ. V lost 3 bases, J lost 7 bases, and 18 bases lay in between. The DNA for the CDR3 is TGTGCCAGCAGCCACAGAGACATTGATCATCGTGGCTACACCTTC. Its protein product is CASSHRDIDHRGYTF.

The chain combines TRBV30 with TRBJ1-2, with TRBD1 matching 8 bases. The V and J ends lost 2 bases and 2 bases, in that order; junction bases with no gene match: 4. The germline CDR1 and CDR2 sequences are GTSNPN and SVGIG (reference sequence). This CDR3 contains 14 residues. CDR3 in DNA: TGTGCCTGGAGTAGGGCAGGGGGCAACTATGGCTACACCTTC. It codes for CAWSRAGGNYGYTF. Supplemented by reference TRBV30 and TRBJ1-2, the full variable domain reads SQTIHQWPATLVQPVGSPLSLECTVEGTSNPNLYWYRQAAGRGLQLLFYSVGIGQISSEVPQNLSASRPQDRQFILSSKKLLLSDSGFYLCAWSRAGGNYGYTFGSGTRLTVV.